Listed here are 24 T cell receptor beta chains from one sample, sequenced in a study of long-term antiretroviral therapy in people with HIV. With survey level as its setting, the immunoSEQ assay was v3.0. TCRdb's copy holds only in-frame clones and misses some; the assay was immunoSEQ multiplex PCR. The table includes around 30,000 clones, 90% to 95% detected once. The sample was unsorted PBMCs, taken around 7.4 years after starting antiretroviral therapy. The source of these receptors is a man in his fifties with HIV.

V usage is TRBV27 and J usage is TRBJ1-2; 7 bases line up with TRBD1. The CDR3 spans 15 residues. The ends lost 2 bases at V and 8 bases at J; junction bases unmatched: 11. Germline lookup yields CDR1 MNHEY and CDR2 SMNVEV (reference sequence). CDR3 sequence: CASSLLGQRSKGYTF. CDR3 DNA sequence: TGTGCCAGCAGTTTACTGGGACAGAGAAGTAAGGGCTACACCTTC.

This clone has only one observation. V and J are TRBV7-3 and TRBJ1-1, with unresolved D. Per germline, CDR1 SGHTA and CDR2 FQGTGA. The CDR3 runs to 13 residues. The germline V and J ends were trimmed by 1 base and 5 bases, with 8 bases remaining between them. CDR3 sequence: CASSLMEKTEAFF. In DNA, the CDR3 is TGTGCCAGCAGCTTAATGGAGAAAACTGAAGCTTTCTTT.

The chain uses TRBV6-1 and TRBJ2-4; the D is unclear. Germline CDR1 MNHNS, CDR2 SASEGT. There are 15 residues in the CDR3. Trimming left V 2 bases short and J 0 bases short, with 8 bases between. The CDR3 loop reads CASSEHSRAKNIQYF. The CDR3 region has the DNA TGTGCCAGCAGTGAACACAGCCGAGCCAAAAACATTCAGTACTTC.

This clone came up once. The genes are TRBV2 and TRBJ2-7; 8 bases line up with TRBD2. The germline V gene encodes CDR1 SNHLY and CDR2 FYNNEI. The V and J ends lost 6 bases and 2 bases, in that order; junction bases with no gene match: 9. This CDR3 contains 15 residues. CDR3 loop: CASRPSGRVPYEQYF. For the CDR3, the DNA is TGTGCCAGCAGGCCTAGCGGGCGGGTCCCCTACGAGCAGTACTTC.

V is TRBV5-1 and J is TRBJ2-3; TRBD2 matches at 8 bases. Germline V gene data show CDR1 as SGHRS and CDR2 as YFSETQ. The CDR3 loop spans 14 amino acids. Trimming cost V 4 bases and J 4 bases; bases outside gene matches: 5. This CDR3 reads CASSPGRGADTQYF. In nucleotides, the CDR3 is TGCGCCAGCAGCCCCGGGAGGGGGGCAGATACGCAGTATTTT.

The V call is TRBV7-8, the J call TRBJ2-2, with D perhaps matching TRBD1 (6 bases). The V and J ends lost 0 bases and 4 bases respectively, with 12 bases between them. This CDR3 contains 16 residues. Per the germline V gene, CDR1 is SGHVS and CDR2 is FQNEAQ. CDR3 nucleotide sequence: TGTGCCAGCAGCTTAGCAGCGCAGACAGGCACCGGGGAGCTGTTTTTT. This sequence encodes CASSLAAQTGTGELFF.

The CDR3 DNA sequence: TGTGCCAGCAGCGTAGCTGGCTGGGGGGGAGAGCAGTTCTTC. Translating it yields CASSVAGWGGEQFF. V and J are TRBV9 and TRBJ2-1; 7 bases agree with TRBD2. CDR1 is SGDLS, CDR2 YYNGEE, per germline. This CDR3 has 14 residues. V was pared by 0 bases and J by 10 bases, with 7 bases of the junction left unmatched.

This chain joins TRBV7-8 and TRBJ2-2, with 10 bases matching TRBD1. There are 15 residues in the CDR3. V was pared by 4 bases and J by 5 bases, with 4 bases of the junction left unmatched. Per the germline V gene, CDR1 is SGHVS and CDR2 is FQNEAQ. CDR3 amino acids: CASSSGTGVTGELFF. The CDR3 region has the DNA TGTGCCAGCAGCTCCGGGACAGGGGTAACCGGGGAGCTGTTTTTT.

V and J are TRBV6-6 and TRBJ2-7; D unresolved. Germline V gives CDR1 MNHNY, CDR2 SVGAGI (reference sequence). The CDR3 is made up of 14 amino acids. V was clipped by 7 bases and J by 7 bases, with 20 bases between them. The CDR3, as DNA: TGTGCCAGCACTGAGGACCCCTCCTCGGATGAGCAGTACTTC. It yields the protein CASTEDPSSDEQYF.

In this sample, this clone turned up once. The chain carries TRBV19 and TRBJ2-1; 8 bases match TRBD1. J lost 3 bases, V lost 3 bases, and 4 bases had no gene match. The germline V gene encodes CDR1 LNHDA and CDR2 SQIVND (reference sequence). This CDR3 spans 15 amino acids. CDR3 DNA: TGTGCCAGTAGTATTACAGGGGGGCTCTACAATGAGCAGTTCTTC. Translating it yields CASSITGGLYNEQFF. Drawing the rest from reference TRBV19 and TRBJ2-1, the complete variable domain is DGGITQSPKYLFRKEGQNVTLSCEQNLNHDAMYWYRQDPGQGLRLIYYSQIVNDFQKGDIAEGYSVSREKKESFPLTVTSAQKNPTAFYLCASSITGGLYNEQFFGPGTRLTVL.

The chain joins TRBV6-5 to TRBJ2-1, with D perhaps matching TRBD2 (6 bases). Germline CDR1 is MNHEY and CDR2 is SVGAGI. Trimming removed 8 bases from V and 2 bases from J, with 10 bases in between. The CDR3 spans 13 residues. Written as DNA, the CDR3 is TGTGCCAGCGGAGGGGTGGCCTACAATGAGCAGTTCTTC. This encodes CASGGVAYNEQFF.

V gene TRBV6-6 combines with J gene TRBJ2-3; perhaps D is TRBD1 or TRBD2 (5 bases each). The CDR3 runs 13 residues. The V end was cut by 7 bases, the J end by 12 bases, with 20 bases between. Per the germline V gene, CDR1 is MNHNY and CDR2 is SVGAGI (reference sequence). This chain's CDR3 is CASTSEGSLVQYF. In DNA form, the CDR3 reads TGTGCCAGCACCTCCGAGGGGTCCCTGGTTCAGTATTTT.

V gene TRBV7-8 combines with J gene TRBJ2-7, with no clear D. The germline gives CDR1 SGHVS, CDR2 FQNEAQ. Trimming stripped 5 bases from V and 6 bases from J, with 14 bases between. CDR3 length: 13 amino acids. The CDR3 DNA follows: TGTGCCAGCAGCCCGGAGTCCGGGTTCGAGCAGTACTTC. It is translated as CASSPESGFEQYF.

The rearrangement uses TRBV7-3 and TRBJ2-1; 10 bases are a match to TRBD2. CDR1 is SGHTA and CDR2 is FQGTGA in the germline V gene. The CDR3 contains 15 residues. With 5 bases clipped from V and 7 bases from J, the junction kept 8 bases outside the gene matches. The CDR3 coding sequence is TGTGCCAGCAGCCGCAGCGGGGGGGTGCAAAATGAGCAGTTCTTC. Amino acids: CASSRSGGVQNEQFF. Variable domain in full (rest from reference TRBV7-3 and TRBJ2-1): GAGVSQTPSNKVTEKGKYVELRCDPISGHTALYWYRQSLGQGPEFLIYFQGTGAADDSGLPNDRFFAVRPEGSVSTLKIQRTERGDSAVYLCASSRSGGVQNEQFFGPGTRLTVL.

The chain has TRBV6-5 and TRBJ2-7, with 9 bases lining up with TRBD2. V trimming: 5 bases; J trimming: 4 bases; junction bases outside the gene matches: 9. CDR1 is MNHEY, CDR2 SVGAGI, per germline. The length of the CDR3 is 15 residues. The CDR3 nucleotides read TGTGCCAGCAGTGGGATAGCGGGGGTGGGATACGAGCAGTACTTC. Its translation: CASSGIAGVGYEQYF.

The V and J genes are TRBV19 and TRBJ2-6, with D possibly called TRBD1 or TRBD2 (6 bases each). Germline loops: CDR1 LNHDA, CDR2 SQIVND (reference sequence). Trimming took 6 bases from V and 2 from J, leaving 11 bases between them. The CDR3 loop spans 15 amino acids. The CDR3 spells CASSLGGTGANVLTF. The CDR3 DNA reads as TGTGCCAGTAGCCTGGGGGGCACTGGGGCCAACGTCCTGACTTTC.

The chain joins TRBV30 to TRBJ1-1; 7 nucleotides match TRBD1. The CDR3 runs to 13 residues. Trimming removed 3 bases from V and 5 bases from J; junction bases left unmatched: 6. Per the germline V gene, CDR1 is GTSNPN and CDR2 is SVGIG (reference sequence). CDR3 residues: CAWRGRGFTEAFF. In DNA form, the CDR3 reads TGTGCCTGGAGGGGCAGGGGGTTTACTGAAGCTTTCTTT.

The chain carries TRBV18 and TRBJ1-2; no firm D call. The CDR3 sequence is 13 residues long. V gave up 6 bases and J gave up 0 bases, with 8 bases separating them. Germline CDR1 is KGHSH and CDR2 is LQKENI. The CDR3: CASSRTTNYGYTF. CDR3 bases: TGTGCCAGCTCGAGGACCACTAACTATGGCTACACCTTC.

J is TRBJ2-7 and V is TRBV5-1; 7 positions agree with TRBD1. Germline V lookup: CDR1 SGHRS, CDR2 YFSETQ. CDR3 length: 17 residues. The V segment lost 0 bases and the J segment 3 bases; nucleotides outside the gene matches: 12. The CDR3 sequence is CASSLAVLTGVLYEQYF. The CDR3, as DNA: TGCGCCAGCAGCTTGGCCGTCTTAACAGGGGTTCTCTACGAGCAGTACTTC.

The chain links TRBV4-3 to TRBJ2-7; weak D call: TRBD2 (5 bases). V dropped 0 bases and J dropped 3 bases, with 15 bases sitting between them. The CDR3 is 16 amino acids. Per germline, CDR1 LGHNA and CDR2 YSLEER. The CDR3: CASSQDGGIGNYEQYF. CDR3 in DNA: TGCGCCAGCAGCCAAGATGGAGGAATAGGGAACTACGAGCAGTACTTC.

The chain recombines TRBV6-5 with TRBJ1-1; 8 bases are a match to TRBD1. V gave up 2 bases and J gave up 3 bases; unmatched junction bases: 8. CDR1 and CDR2 from the germline V gene are MNHEY and SVGAGI. There are 16 residues in the CDR3. CDR3 DNA sequence: TGTGCCAGCAGTTACCTTTTGCAGGGGGCTTACACTGAAGCTTTCTTT. This encodes CASSYLLQGAYTEAFF.

This clone showed up just once. The rearrangement joins TRBV9 to TRBJ2-3, with 8 bases aligning to TRBD2. This CDR3 region has 15 residues. V trimming: 2 bases; J trimming: 1 base; junction bases outside the gene matches: 3. CDR1 and CDR2 from the germline V gene are SGDLS and YYNGEE. The CDR3, as DNA: TGTGCCAGCAGCGTGGAGCGGGGGCGCACAGATACGCAGTATTTT. Encoded protein: CASSVERGRTDTQYF.

The V call is TRBV28, the J call TRBJ2-1; D is perhaps TRBD2 (7 bases). The CDR3 contains 12 residues. With 8 bases removed from V and 5 bases from J, the gap between germline ends came to 10 bases. Germline V gene lookup returns CDR1 MDHEN and CDR2 SYDVKM. The chain's CDR3 is CASGGAHNEQFF. The CDR3 DNA reads TGTGCCAGCGGGGGGGCACACAATGAGCAGTTCTTC. The whole variable domain, remainder taken from reference TRBV28 and TRBJ2-1, is DVKVTQSSRYLVKRTGEKVFLECVQDMDHENMFWYRQDPGLGLRLIYFSYDVKMKEKGDIPEGYSVSREKKERFSLILESASTNQTSMYLCASGGAHNEQFFGPGTRLTVL.

V is TRBV5-1 and J is TRBJ2-7, with D maybe TRBD1 (6 bases). This CDR3 has 12 amino acids. V was cut by 4 bases and J by 3 bases, with 8 bases left in between. Germline loops: CDR1 SGHRS, CDR2 YFSETQ. CDR3 sequence (DNA): TGCGCCAGCAGCCGGACAGACTACGAGCAGTACTTC. Its protein product is CASSRTDYEQYF.